Listed below are T cell receptor beta chains from one sample, sequenced in a study of T cell repertoires in cytomegalovirus infection. MiXCR was run by TCRdb on the reads, yielding one entry per CDR3 protein. The repertoire consists of about 920,000 distinct CDR3 sequences, with around 31% occurring once and the leading ten covering about 14%. These receptors' antigens are unknown. This specimen was cultured CD8+ T cells from PBMCs, taken from culture after CMV antigen stimulation. Receptors originate from a human donor in good health (CMV status not recorded). Some clones in this sample may be carry-over from other donors' samples. Each CDR3 is given with its conserved first and last residue. The D gene is left open where the match is weak.

-	TRBJ2-3	TRBV7-6	CASSLWPEDTQYF
TRBD1	TRBJ1-2	TRBV7-9	CASSSTDRAPDYGYTF
TRBD1	TRBJ1-2	TRBV5-1	CASSPGQGDPYGYTF
-	TRBJ2-3	TRBV7-9	CASSSGLSGQNTDTQYF
-	TRBJ1-2	TRBV7-2	CASSLAGSYTF
TRBD2	TRBJ2-1	TRBV7-9	CASSLPLAGGPNEQFF
TRBD2	TRBJ2-1	TRBV6-2/TRBV6-3	CASKLGGGAYNEQFF
-	TRBJ2-3	TRBV4-1	CASSQSERGGDTQYF
-	TRBJ1-5	TRBV6-2/TRBV6-3	CASSYDNSRNQPQHF
-	TRBJ1-5	TRBV7-6	CASSPLPGPKEPQHF
TRBD1	TRBJ2-5	TRBV10-3	CAINKGTGGRETQYF
-	TRBJ1-6	TRBV7-9	CASSLASSPLHF
-	TRBJ2-7	TRBV20-1	CSADSGGDYEQYF
-	TRBJ2-2	TRBV9	CASSVGANTGELFF
-	TRBJ1-2	TRBV4-1	CASSQEGQSLYGYTF
-	TRBJ1-2	TRBV7-6	CASSREGDYGYTF
-	TRBJ2-2	TRBV7-6	CASSPRRDGELFF
-	TRBJ1-2	TRBV27	CASSFYPHYGYTF
TRBD2	TRBJ2-5	TRBV7-2	CASSLERRGGYMETQYF
-	TRBJ2-4	TRBV6-2/TRBV6-3	CASSSSRNIQYF
TRBD2	TRBJ2-1	TRBV7-9	CASSFPGLAGAGDEQFF
-	TRBJ1-5	TRBV9	CASSPGGGRKPQHF
TRBD2	TRBJ2-7	TRBV27	CANSISGGLSYEQYF
TRBD2	TRBJ2-1	TRBV6-5	CASSYLPPTSGAYNEQFF
TRBD1	TRBJ1-1	TRBV15	CATSRGTGEVEAFF
TRBD1	TRBJ1-6	TRBV2	CASPIGQDSLPHNSPLHF
-	TRBJ1-1	TRBV5-1	CASSSLEVNTEAFF
-	TRBJ2-1	TRBV12-3/TRBV12-4	CASSFRDSEWSYNEQFF
-	TRBJ1-1	TRBV12-3/TRBV12-4	CASILAGSEAFF
-	TRBJ2-2	TRBV7-9	CASSFMGNTGELFF
-	TRBJ1-3	TRBV7-6	CASSALKLDSGNTIYF
-	TRBJ1-2	TRBV12-3/TRBV12-4	CANSSGRSGYTF
-	TRBJ2-3	TRBV7-9	CASREQGSWTDTQYF
-	TRBJ1-2	TRBV19	CASSPAGTDYGYTF
TRBD1	TRBJ1-2	TRBV19	CATTGGYGYTF
-	TRBJ1-2	TRBV4-2	CVSSQDLYGYTF
-	TRBJ1-1	TRBV12-3/TRBV12-4	CASSPGHEAFF
-	TRBJ2-1	TRBV12-3/TRBV12-4	CASSVGGADYNEQFF
-	TRBJ2-3	TRBV13	CASSVNWGDSTDTQYF
TRBD1	TRBJ1-4	TRBV4-1	CASSLRTGKLFF
-	TRBJ1-2	TRBV27	CASSLGAPNYGYTF
-	TRBJ2-6	TRBV7-8	CASSLLRAGANVLTF
-	TRBJ2-3	TRBV6-1	CASSFREPPDTQYF
-	TRBJ1-1	TRBV20-1	CSAISGNTEAFF
-	TRBJ1-5	TRBV19	CASSIEGGQPQHF
-	TRBJ1-1	TRBV6-2/TRBV6-3	CASSINRVYTEAFF
TRBD1	TRBJ2-6	TRBV6-1	CASSNRGLVKAGANVLTF
-	TRBJ1-4	TRBV27	CASSLIGRAREKLFF
TRBD1	TRBJ2-1	TRBV28	CASSRDRHYNEQFF
-	TRBJ1-6	TRBV19	CASSLLGGLSPLHF
TRBD1	TRBJ2-4	TRBV12-3/TRBV12-4	CASSPTGPIQYF
TRBD2	TRBJ2-1	TRBV5-1	CASSTSGGILNNEQFF
-	TRBJ1-2	TRBV7-9	CASSLVPSLSDFPYGYTF
TRBD1	TRBJ1-5	TRBV20-1	CSAPPGQTIDQPQHF
TRBD2	TRBJ2-1	TRBV4-2	CASSLWTSGGIEQFF
-	TRBJ1-2	TRBV7-9	CASSLRVTGNGYTF
-	TRBJ2-1	TRBV4-3	CASSQGWTVNNEQFF
TRBD1	TRBJ1-5	TRBV28	CASSSPTGTGYSNQPQHF